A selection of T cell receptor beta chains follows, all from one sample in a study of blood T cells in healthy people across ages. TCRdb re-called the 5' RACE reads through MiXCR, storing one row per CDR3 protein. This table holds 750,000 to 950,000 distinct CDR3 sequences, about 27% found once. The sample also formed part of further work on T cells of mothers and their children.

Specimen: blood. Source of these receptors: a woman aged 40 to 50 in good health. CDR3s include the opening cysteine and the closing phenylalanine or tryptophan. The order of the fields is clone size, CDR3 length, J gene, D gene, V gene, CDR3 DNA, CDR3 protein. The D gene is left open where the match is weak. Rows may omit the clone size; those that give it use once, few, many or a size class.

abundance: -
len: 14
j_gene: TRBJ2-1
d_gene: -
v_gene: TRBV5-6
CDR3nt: TGTGCCAGCAGCTTGAAACTAGCTACGAATGAGCAGTTCTTC
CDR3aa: CASSLKLATNEQFF

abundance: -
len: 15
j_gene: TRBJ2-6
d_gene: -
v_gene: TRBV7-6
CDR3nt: TGTGCCAGCAGTTTACTCCGCTCTGGGGCCAACGTCCTGACTTTC
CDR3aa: CASSLLRSGANVLTF

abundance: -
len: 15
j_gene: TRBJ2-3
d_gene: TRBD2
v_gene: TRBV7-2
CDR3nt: TGTGCCAGCAGCGTCGGGACTAGCGGGAGGGATACGCAGTATTTT
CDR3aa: CASSVGTSGRDTQYF

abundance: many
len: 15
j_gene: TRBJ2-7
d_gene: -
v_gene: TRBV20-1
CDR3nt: TGCAGTGCTAGAGATCGGAGACAGGGAGGCCACGAGCAGTACTTC
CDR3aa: CSARDRRQGGHEQYF

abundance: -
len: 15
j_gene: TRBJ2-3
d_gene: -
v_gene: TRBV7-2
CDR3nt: TGTGCCAGCAGCTCGACGGGGTTGGAGAGAGATACGCAGTATTTT
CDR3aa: CASSSTGLERDTQYF

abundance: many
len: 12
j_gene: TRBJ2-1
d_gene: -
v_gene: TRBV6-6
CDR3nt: TGTGCCAGCAGTTCCGGGTCGTATGAGCAGTTCTTC
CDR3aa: CASSSGSYEQFF

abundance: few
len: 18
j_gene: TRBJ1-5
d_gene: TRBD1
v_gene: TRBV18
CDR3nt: TGTGCCAGCTCACCTCCGGGGCAGGGGGCGGCGGGCAATCAGCCCCAGCATTTT
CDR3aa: CASSPPGQGAAGNQPQHF

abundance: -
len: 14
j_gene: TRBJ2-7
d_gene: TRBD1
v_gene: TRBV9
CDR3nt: TGTGCCAGCAGCGTAGGGGTGACAGGGGGCGAGCAGTACTTC
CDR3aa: CASSVGVTGGEQYF

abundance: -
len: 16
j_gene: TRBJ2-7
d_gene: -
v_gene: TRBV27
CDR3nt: TGTGCCAGCAGTTTATCGCTTTTGGCCCGCTCCTACGAGCAGTACTTC
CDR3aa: CASSLSLLARSYEQYF

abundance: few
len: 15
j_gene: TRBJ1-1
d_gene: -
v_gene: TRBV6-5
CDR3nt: TGTGCCAGCAGTCTCCCCACGGAGGCGGGCACTGAAGCTTTCTTT
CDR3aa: CASSLPTEAGTEAFF

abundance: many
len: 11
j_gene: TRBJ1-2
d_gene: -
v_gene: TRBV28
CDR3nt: TGTGCCAGCAGTTTCGGGGGCAGCTACACCTTC
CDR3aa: CASSFGGSYTF

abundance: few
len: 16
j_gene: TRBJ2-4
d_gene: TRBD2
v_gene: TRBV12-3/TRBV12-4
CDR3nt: TGTGCCAGCAGCTCGAGCGGGGGCCCCAGTGGGAGCATTCAGTACTTC
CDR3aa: CASSSSGGPSGSIQYF

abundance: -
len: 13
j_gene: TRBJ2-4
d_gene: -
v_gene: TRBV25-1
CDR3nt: TGTGCCAGCAGTGACCCAGGGTCGAACATTCAGTACTTC
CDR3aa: CASSDPGSNIQYF

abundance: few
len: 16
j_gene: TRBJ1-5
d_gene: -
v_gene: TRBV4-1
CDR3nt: TGCGCCAGCAGCCTGATTAGAGGAGGGGGAGGGCAGCCCCAGCATTTT
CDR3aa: CASSLIRGGGGQPQHF

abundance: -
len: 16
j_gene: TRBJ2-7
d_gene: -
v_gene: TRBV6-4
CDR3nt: TGTGCCAGCACCCAGACTTGGTGGGACCCTTTCTACGAGCAGTACTTC
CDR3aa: CASTQTWWDPFYEQYF

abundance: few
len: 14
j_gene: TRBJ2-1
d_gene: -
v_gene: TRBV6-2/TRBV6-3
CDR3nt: TGTGCCAGCATTGTAGGGGGCTCCTACAATGAGCAGTTCTTC
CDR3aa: CASIVGGSYNEQFF

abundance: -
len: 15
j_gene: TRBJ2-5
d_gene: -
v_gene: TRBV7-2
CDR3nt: TGTGCCAGCAGCTCCCCCCGCCTAGCCCAAGAGACCCAGTACTTC
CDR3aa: CASSSPRLAQETQYF

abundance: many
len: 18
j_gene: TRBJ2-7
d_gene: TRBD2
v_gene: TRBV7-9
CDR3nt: TGTGCCAGCAGCTCAGCGAGGGGACGGAGGACTAGCGGCTACGAGCAGTACTTC
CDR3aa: CASSSARGRRTSGYEQYF

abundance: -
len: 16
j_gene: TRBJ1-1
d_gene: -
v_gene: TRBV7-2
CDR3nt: TGTGCCAGCAGCACTCGCGGGGGGCCTGGGAACACTGAAGCTTTCTTT
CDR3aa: CASSTRGGPGNTEAFF

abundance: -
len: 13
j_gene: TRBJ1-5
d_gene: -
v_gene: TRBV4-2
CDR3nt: TGTGCCAGCAGCCCCCGGGCCAACCAGCCCCAGCATTTT
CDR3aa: CASSPRANQPQHF

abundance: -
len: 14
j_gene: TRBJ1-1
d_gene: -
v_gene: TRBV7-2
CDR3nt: TGTGCCAGCAGCCTACAGAGCAGGAACACTGAAGCTTTCTTT
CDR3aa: CASSLQSRNTEAFF

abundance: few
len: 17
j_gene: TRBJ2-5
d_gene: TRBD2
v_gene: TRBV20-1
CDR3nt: TGCAGTGCTAGAGATAGAGGGCGGGGGGCCGGGCAAGAGACCCAGTACTTC
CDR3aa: CSARDRGRGAGQETQYF

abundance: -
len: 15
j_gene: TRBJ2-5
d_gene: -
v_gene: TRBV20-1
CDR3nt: TGCAGTGCTAGTAGTCTCGGCAGGATACAAGAGACCCAGTACTTC
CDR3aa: CSASSLGRIQETQYF

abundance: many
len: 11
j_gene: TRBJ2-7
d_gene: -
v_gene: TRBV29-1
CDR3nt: TGCAGCGTTGAAGATCCTAACGAGCAGTACTTC
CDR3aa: CSVEDPNEQYF

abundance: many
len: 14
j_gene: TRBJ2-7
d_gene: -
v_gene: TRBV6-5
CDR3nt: TGTGCCAGCAGTTACCGCTTTACGACGGACGAGCAGTACTTC
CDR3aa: CASSYRFTTDEQYF

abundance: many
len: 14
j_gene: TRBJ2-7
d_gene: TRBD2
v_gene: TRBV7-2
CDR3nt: TGTGCCAGCAGCACTAGCGGGGCGTCCTACGAGCAGTACTTC
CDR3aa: CASSTSGASYEQYF

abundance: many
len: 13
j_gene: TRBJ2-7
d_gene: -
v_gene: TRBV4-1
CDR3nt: TGCGCCAGCAGCCAATTGCTGCGTGTCGAGCAGTACTTC
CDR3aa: CASSQLLRVEQYF

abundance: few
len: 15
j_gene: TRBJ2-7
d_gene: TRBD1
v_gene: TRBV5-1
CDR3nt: TGCGCCAGCAGCGGGGGGACAGGGGGTTACTACGAGCAGTACTTC
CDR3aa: CASSGGTGGYYEQYF

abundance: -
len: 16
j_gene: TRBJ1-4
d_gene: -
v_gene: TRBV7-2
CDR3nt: TGTGCCAGCAGCTTAGATGTAGGGAGATTGGGGGAAAAACTGTTTTTT
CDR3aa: CASSLDVGRLGEKLFF

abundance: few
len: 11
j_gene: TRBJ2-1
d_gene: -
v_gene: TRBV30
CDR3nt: TGTGCCTGGAGTGTGGGGTATGAGCAGTTCTTC
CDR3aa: CAWSVGYEQFF

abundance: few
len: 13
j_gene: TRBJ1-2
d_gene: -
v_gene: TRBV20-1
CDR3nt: TGCAGTGCCCCTCCTCGGCCTAACTATGGCTACACCTTC
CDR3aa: CSAPPRPNYGYTF

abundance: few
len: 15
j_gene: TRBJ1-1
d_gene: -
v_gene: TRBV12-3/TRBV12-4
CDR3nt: TGTGCCAGCAGTTTAATAGGGAGTTTAAGTACTGAAGCTTTCTTT
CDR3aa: CASSLIGSLSTEAFF

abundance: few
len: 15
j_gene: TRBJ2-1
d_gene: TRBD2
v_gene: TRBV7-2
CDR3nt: TGTGCCAGCAGCTTAAATCCGCGGGGGGCCAATGAGCAGTTCTTC
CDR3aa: CASSLNPRGANEQFF

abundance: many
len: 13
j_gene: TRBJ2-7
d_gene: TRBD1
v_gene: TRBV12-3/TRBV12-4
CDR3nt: TGTGCCAGCAGAACGACAGGGGTTGACGAGCAGTACTTC
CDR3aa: CASRTTGVDEQYF

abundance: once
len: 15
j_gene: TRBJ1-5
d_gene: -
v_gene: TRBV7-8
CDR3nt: TGTGCCAGCAGCCACTCCCGCGGGGGAAATCAGCCCCAGCATTTT
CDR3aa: CASSHSRGGNQPQHF

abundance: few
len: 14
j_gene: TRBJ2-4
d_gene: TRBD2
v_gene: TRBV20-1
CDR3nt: TGCAGTGCTAGAGATGGCGGGGGAGGAAACATTCAGTACTTC
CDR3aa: CSARDGGGGNIQYF